This TCR beta chain was sequenced during a study of OX40 agonist ivuxolimab in advanced cancers. The wider study: Ivuxolimab, which is an agonistic anti-OX40 (CD134) antibody, was administered to the patients.

Study results and caveats: At doses 0.1 to 3.0 mg/kg, CD4+ and CD8+ clones expanded. Mean expanded clone counts were higher in CD8+ than CD4+ T cells.

TCRdb keeps only in-frame clones here, not all; method: immunoSEQ multiplex PCR. In the table there are approximately 70,000 clones, roughly 80% of which are singletons. The V segment lost 7 bases and the J segment 0 bases; nucleotides outside the gene matches: 6. The CDR3 totals 16 residues. Germline lookup yields CDR1 MDHEN and CDR2 SYDVKM. As regards this clone: Its antigen is not identified.

This specimen was CD4+ or CD8+ T cells sorted from blood, taken in a trial of the OX40 agonist ivuxolimab. The chain combines TRBV28 with TRBJ2-1, with TRBD1 identical over 10 bases. The sequence was collected from an adult with an advanced solid tumor such as melanoma, head and neck, liver or kidney cancer. DNA for the CDR3: TGTGCCAGCACTGAAAGGACAGGGGGCTCCTACAATGAGCAGTTCTTC. This translates into CASTERTGGSYNEQFF. Supplemented by reference TRBV28 and TRBJ2-1, the full variable domain reads DVKVTQSSRYLVKRTGEKVFLECVQDMDHENMFWYRQDPGLGLRLIYFSYDVKMKEKGDIPEGYSVSREKKERFSLILESASTNQTSMYLCASTERTGGSYNEQFFGPGTRLTVL.